This T cell receptor beta chain was captured in a study of regulatory T cells in long-lasting Graves disease. Looked up from germline, CDR1 is SGHVS and CDR2 is FNYEAQ. V lost 2 bases and J 8 bases, leaving 19 bases between the germline ends. This CDR3 has 15 amino acids. Time point indicated: persistent/refractory GD, antithyroid drugs over 5 years with positive TRAb. PBMC RNA was the source of the TCR library. Through Arm-PCR of CDR3 regions and iRepertoire HTBI primers, TCR beta libraries were built. MiXCR was run by TCRdb on the multiplex PCR reads, yielding one entry per CDR3 protein. The table lists 700,000 or so distinct CDR3 sequences, 30% of them singletons.

This sample comprised peripheral blood mononuclear cells (PBMCs), obtained when the disease was refractory, from a patient treated with antithyroid drugs. The sequence was collected from a female donor with Graves disease. The chain joins TRBV7-6 to TRBJ2-7; either TRBD1 or TRBD2 may supply D (5 bases each). The CDR3 nucleotides are TGTGCCAGCAGCTTAATCGGGGACCATTTCAACAAGCAGTACTTC. Its translation is CASSLIGDHFNKQYF.